One T cell receptor (beta chain) is described in this entry. Its matching antigen is unknown. The record originates from a study of post-analysis software for immune sequencing data. Study-wide context: Multiple sclerosis in the patients followed relapsing-remitting, secondary progressive and progressive-relapsing courses.

V lost 7 bases and J 3 bases, leaving 10 bases between the germline ends. The CDR3 contains 12 residues. The germline V gene encodes CDR1 SGHRS and CDR2 YFSETQ. Points from the study as a whole: Five TRBV segments, TRBV5-6, TRBV5-1 and TRBV20-1 among them, were found more frequent in patients than controls. Normalized Chao1 diversity in multiple sclerosis patients fell significantly below that of controls. Analysis by F measure revealed that same-batch samples clustered strongly together.

Unique molecular identifiers were carried by the TCR beta cDNA libraries. The yield from about 1 to 10 million T cells was roughly 500,000 cDNA molecules in total. In TCRdb, the PCR reads were re-called with MiXCR into one record per CDR3 protein. The repertoire holds roughly 650,000 distinct CDR3 sequences, 59% seen once, with about 11% in the top ten. The sequence derives from a girl between 2 and 10 years old with multiple sclerosis. Material: blood. The chain couples TRBV5-1 to TRBJ1-2; D is uncertain. In nucleotides, the CDR3 is TGCGCCAGCCGCACAGAGGACTATGGCTACACCTTC. Encoded protein: CASRTEDYGYTF.